This is a list of T cell receptor beta chains from one sample in a study of T cells expressing NK-cell markers. TCRdb reanalyzed the 5' RACE reads and collapses them to one entry per CDR3 protein, without DNA. The sample table includes some 600,000 distinct CDR3 sequences. Specimen: blood T cells: a sorted CD56 or NKG2C T cell subset, CD4+ or CD8+ T cells, or bulk PBMC T cells (not recorded which). The receptors were gathered from a man younger than 30 in good health. Each CDR3 is given with its conserved first and last residue.

cdr3_length,v_call,j_call,cdr3_aa
15,TRBV20-1,TRBJ2-4,CSASGTKKAKNIQYF
16,TRBV3-1,TRBJ1-5,CASSQGRDRFGQPQHF
16,TRBV28,TRBJ2-2,CASSLWGGRNTGELFF
13,TRBV12-3/TRBV12-4,TRBJ2-3,CASSLSVQDTQYF
13,TRBV29-1,TRBJ2-1,CSVAGGDRNEQFF
16,TRBV20-1,TRBJ2-2,CSARLPGLAGSGELFF
14,TRBV7-9,TRBJ2-4,CASSSGTGINIQYF
12,TRBV29-1,TRBJ2-7,CSVETDRYEQYF
16,TRBV7-9,TRBJ2-1,CASAVGFEGKYNEQFF
12,TRBV12-3/TRBV12-4,TRBJ2-4,CASSETRNIQYF
12,TRBV12-3/TRBV12-4,TRBJ2-7,CASRPGLGEQYF
15,TRBV12-3/TRBV12-4,TRBJ2-4,CASTIAGGRGNIQYF
16,TRBV10-2,TRBJ2-1,CASSESNSRTYNEQFF
14,TRBV7-3,TRBJ2-1,CASSQLAANNEQFF
15,TRBV9,TRBJ1-5,CASSVEGLSNQPQHF
12,TRBV28,TRBJ1-2,CASSPPGGPDTF
14,TRBV30,TRBJ2-3,CAWSVLPGTDTQYF
13,TRBV7-9,TRBJ2-5,CASQGGTKETQYF
15,TRBV6-5,TRBJ2-2,CASSYSRQNTGELFF
15,TRBV6-2/TRBV6-3,TRBJ2-1,CASTSQGVRGNEQFF
15,TRBV7-2,TRBJ2-7,CASSLGTGQLAEQYF
15,TRBV7-2,TRBJ2-1,CASSLAGQGTNEQFF
13,TRBV12-3/TRBV12-4,TRBJ2-5,CASTQRRRETQYF
14,TRBV14,TRBJ1-2,CASSIAGGGYGYTF
15,TRBV12-3/TRBV12-4,TRBJ2-2,CASSLFGETAGELFF
13,TRBV6-1,TRBJ2-2,CASSEARGGELFF
14,TRBV10-3,TRBJ2-1,CAIMRVGVNNEQFF
13,TRBV7-9,TRBJ2-3,CASSLALTDTQYF
14,TRBV29-1,TRBJ2-3,CSLRPFGQTDTQYF
15,TRBV5-1,TRBJ2-1,CASSLGGGRGNEQFF
14,TRBV9,TRBJ2-5,CASSRYSNQETQYF
11,TRBV30,TRBJ2-1,CAWSPGLGQFF
17,TRBV11-2,TRBJ2-3,CASSLEVTWRAANTQYF
17,TRBV20-1,TRBJ2-1,CSARRPDSFSSYNEQFF
15,TRBV30,TRBJ2-3,CAWSVGGGSTDTQYF
13,TRBV29-1,TRBJ1-1,CSALPGVFPEAFF
14,TRBV7-3,TRBJ2-7,CASSEAGRSYEQYF
14,TRBV25-1,TRBJ1-1,CASSDSRRNTEAFF
15,TRBV7-9,TRBJ2-5,CASSLQSSGEETQYF
16,TRBV29-1,TRBJ2-7,CSVGGKAGGLSYEQYF
14,TRBV10-3,TRBJ1-5,CAISEEARNQPQHF
14,TRBV7-6,TRBJ2-1,CASSSPGDHNEQFF
16,TRBV14,TRBJ2-1,CASSQVRGDYVNEQFF
16,TRBV4-2,TRBJ2-4,CASSPLTGGPKNIQYF
16,TRBV11-2,TRBJ2-3,CASSLDSTRYADTQYF
12,TRBV29-1,TRBJ2-2,CSGDGGTGELFF
12,TRBV29-1,TRBJ2-4,CSVTKQGIIQYF
17,TRBV7-2,TRBJ2-7,CASSFLPTGQPPYEQYF
15,TRBV13,TRBJ2-1,CASRQGLAEYNEQFF
13,TRBV29-1,TRBJ2-5,CSVVGQGPETQYF
14,TRBV5-1,TRBJ1-1,CASSPRRGDTEAFF
14,TRBV4-2,TRBJ2-1,CASSQEGAVGEQFF
15,TRBV6-1,TRBJ2-7,CASSPGSGGVYEQYF
12,TRBV28,TRBJ2-2,CASGERIGELFF
18,TRBV9,TRBJ2-1,CASSAFPSGQGPYNEQFF